Sequencing of this TCR beta chain was carried out in a study of OX40 agonist ivuxolimab in advanced cancers. Study-wide background: It was ivuxolimab, an agonistic anti-OX40 (CD134) antibody, that patients were treated with.

This table comes from immunoSEQ multiplex PCR, and its TCRdb copy is limited to in-frame clones, with some not included. The sample records some 83,000 clones, over 90% being singletons. Regarding the study as a whole: On average, CD8+ T cells had more expanded clones than CD4+.

Trimming left V 2 bases short and J 8 bases short, with 10 bases between. The CDR3 sequence is 14 residues long. Germline lookup yields CDR1 SGHTA and CDR2 FQGNSA. With respect to this clone: Antigen: not known.

The chain carries TRBV7-2 and TRBJ1-6; D possibly corresponds to TRBD1 (6 bases). The TCR sequence derives from an adult with an advanced solid tumor such as melanoma, head and neck, liver or kidney cancer. The material was CD4+ or CD8+ T cells sorted from blood, obtained in a trial of the OX40 agonist ivuxolimab. The CDR3 loop reads CASSLNTGYSPLHF. For the CDR3, the DNA is TGTGCCAGCAGCTTAAATACAGGGTATTCACCCCTCCACTTT.